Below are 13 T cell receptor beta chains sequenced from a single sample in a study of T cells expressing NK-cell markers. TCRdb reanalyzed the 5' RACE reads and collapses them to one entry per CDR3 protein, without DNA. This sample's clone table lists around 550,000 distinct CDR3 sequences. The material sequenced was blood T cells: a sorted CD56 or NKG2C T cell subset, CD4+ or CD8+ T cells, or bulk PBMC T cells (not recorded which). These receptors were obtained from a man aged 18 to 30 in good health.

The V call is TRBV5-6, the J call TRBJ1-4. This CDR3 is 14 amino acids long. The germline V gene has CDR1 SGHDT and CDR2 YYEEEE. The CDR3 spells CASTFGGLNEKLFF.

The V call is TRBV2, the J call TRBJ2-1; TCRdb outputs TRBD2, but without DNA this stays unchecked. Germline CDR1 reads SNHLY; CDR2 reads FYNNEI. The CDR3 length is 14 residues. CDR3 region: CASKPAGGPFEQFF.

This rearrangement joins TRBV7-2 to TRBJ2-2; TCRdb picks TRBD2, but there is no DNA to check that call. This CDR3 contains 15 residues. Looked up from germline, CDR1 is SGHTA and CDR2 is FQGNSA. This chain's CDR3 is CASSFMAGGVGELFF.

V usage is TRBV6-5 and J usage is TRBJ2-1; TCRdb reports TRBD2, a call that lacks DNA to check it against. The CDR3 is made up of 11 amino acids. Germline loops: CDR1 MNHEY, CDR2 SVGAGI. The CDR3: CASSQRGEQFF.

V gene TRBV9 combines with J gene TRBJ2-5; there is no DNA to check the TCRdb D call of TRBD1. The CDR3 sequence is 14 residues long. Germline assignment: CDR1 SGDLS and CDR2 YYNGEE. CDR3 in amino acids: CASSGGGPGETQYF.

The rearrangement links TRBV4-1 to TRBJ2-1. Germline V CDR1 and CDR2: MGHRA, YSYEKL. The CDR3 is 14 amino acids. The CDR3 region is CASSRAETYNEQFF.

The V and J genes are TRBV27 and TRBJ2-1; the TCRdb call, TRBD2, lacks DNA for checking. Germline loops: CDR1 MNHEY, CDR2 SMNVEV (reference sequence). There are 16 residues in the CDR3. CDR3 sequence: CASSLLTSASYNEQFF.

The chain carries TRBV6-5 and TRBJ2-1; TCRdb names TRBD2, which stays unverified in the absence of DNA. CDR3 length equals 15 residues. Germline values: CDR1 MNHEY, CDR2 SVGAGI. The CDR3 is CASSYLGGSGNEQFF.

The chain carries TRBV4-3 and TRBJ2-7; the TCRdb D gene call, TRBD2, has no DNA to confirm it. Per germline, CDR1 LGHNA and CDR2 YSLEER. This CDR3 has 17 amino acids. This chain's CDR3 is CASSQESSGSSSYEQYF.

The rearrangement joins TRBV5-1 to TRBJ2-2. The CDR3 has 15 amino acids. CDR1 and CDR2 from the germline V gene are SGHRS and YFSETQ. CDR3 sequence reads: CASSLVAKNTGELFF.

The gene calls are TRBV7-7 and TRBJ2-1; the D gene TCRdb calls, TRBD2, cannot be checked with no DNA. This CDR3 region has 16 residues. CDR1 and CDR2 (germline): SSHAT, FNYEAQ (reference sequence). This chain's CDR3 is CASSQGTSGSYNEQFF. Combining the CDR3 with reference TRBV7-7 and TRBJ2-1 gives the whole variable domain GAGVSQSPRYKVTKRGQDVTLRCDPISSHATLYWYQQALGQGPEFLTYFNYEAQPDKSGLPSDRFSAERPEGSISTLTIQRTEQRDSAMYRCASSQGTSGSYNEQFFGPGTRLTVL.

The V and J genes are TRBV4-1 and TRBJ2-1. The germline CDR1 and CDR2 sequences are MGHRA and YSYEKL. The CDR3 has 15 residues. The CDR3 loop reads CASSQGSQPLNEQFF.

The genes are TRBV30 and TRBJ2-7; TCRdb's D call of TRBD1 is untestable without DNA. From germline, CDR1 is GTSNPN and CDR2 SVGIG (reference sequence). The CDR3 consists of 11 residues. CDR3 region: CAWDSNYEQYF.